These 9 T cell receptor beta chains came from one sample sequenced in a study of blood T cell repertoires in COVID-19. This table comes from immunoSEQ multiplex PCR, and its TCRdb copy is limited to in-frame clones, with some not included. The repertoire has 62,000 or so clones, approximately 85% of them found once; the top ten carry 4.5% to 5%. Source material: peripheral blood. Every receptor here comes from a human donor in a cohort sampled during active COVID-19.

The rearrangement joins TRBV9 to TRBJ2-1; maybe TRBD2 (6 bases). This CDR3 contains 15 residues. Germline CDR1 SGDLS, CDR2 YYNGEE. The V end lost 3 bases, the J end lost 8 bases, and 18 bases lay between the germline ends. In DNA, the CDR3 is TGTGCCAGCAGCGCCAGACTAGTAGGGATGGATGAGCAGTTCTTC. Its translation: CASSARLVGMDEQFF.

V is TRBV11-3 and J is TRBJ2-1; 12 positions match TRBD2. This CDR3 contains 17 residues. The germline V gene encodes CDR1 SGHNT and CDR2 YENEEA. V trimming: 5 bases; J trimming: 0 bases; junction bases outside the gene matches: 5. The CDR3 protein is CASSTGLAGSSYNEQFF. The DNA for the CDR3 is TGTGCCAGCAGCACAGGACTAGCGGGAAGCTCCTACAATGAGCAGTTCTTC. The whole variable domain, remainder taken from reference TRBV11-3 and TRBJ2-1, is EAGVVQSPRYKIIEKKQPVAFWCNPISGHNTLYWYLQNLGQGPELLIRYENEEAVDDSQLPKDRFSAERLKGVDSTLKIQPAELGDSAVYLCASSTGLAGSSYNEQFFGPGTRLTVL.

This clone turned up a few times. V usage is TRBV7-9 and J usage is TRBJ1-5; 9 bases line up with TRBD1. Germline loops: CDR1 SEHNR, CDR2 FQNEAQ (reference sequence). J was trimmed by 4 bases and V by 5 bases; bases with no gene match: 6. This CDR3 region has 15 residues. In DNA, the CDR3 is TGTGCCAGCAGCCAAACGGGACAGGGTAATCAGCCCCAGCATTTT. This gives the protein CASSQTGQGNQPQHF.

In regard to this clone: This specimen includes other DNA sequences encoding the same CDR3. The rearrangement joins TRBV5-4 to TRBJ1-5, with D maybe TRBD1 (6 bases). There are 12 residues in the CDR3. Germline V gene lookup returns CDR1 SGHNT and CDR2 YYREEE (reference sequence). Trimming took 5 bases from V and 7 from J, leaving 10 bases between them. The CDR3 DNA reads as TGTGCCAGCAGTTCCCAGGGGCAGCCCCAGCATTTT. Translating gives CASSSQGQPQHF.

The J gene is TRBJ2-1, the V gene TRBV3-1 (or the pseudogene TRBV3-2); D perhaps matches TRBD2 (7 bases). The germline CDR1 and CDR2 sequences are LGHDT and YNNKEL (reference sequence). Trimming cost V 4 bases and J 3 bases, with 16 bases left between them. This CDR3 is built from 16 residues. The CDR3 coding sequence is TGTGCCAGCAGCCCTGGGGGGGGCGGTTTCTACAATGAGCAGTTCTTC. It encodes CASSPGGGGFYNEQFF.

The gene calls are TRBV29-1 and TRBJ2-7, with D possibly TRBD1 on 6 matching bases. The V end lost 3 bases, the J end lost 0 bases, and 12 bases lay between the germline ends. The CDR3 has 14 residues. The germline gives CDR1 SQVTM, CDR2 ANQGSEA. The CDR3 reads CSVDGGASSYEQYF. Here the CDR3 DNA reads TGCAGCGTTGATGGGGGCGCGAGCTCCTACGAGCAGTACTTC.

This sequence joins TRBV7-8 and TRBJ1-1; D might be TRBD1 (5 bases). V was pared by 5 bases and J by 5 bases, with 18 bases between. This CDR3 region has 15 residues. Per germline, CDR1 SGHVS and CDR2 FQNEAQ. This CDR3 is CASSAKVGADTEAFF. The CDR3 region has the DNA TGTGCCAGCAGCGCCAAAGTAGGGGCGGATACTGAAGCTTTCTTT.

The chain recombines TRBV9 with TRBJ1-4; 9 bases line up with TRBD1. The CDR3 is 13 residues long. The germline V gene encodes CDR1 SGDLS and CDR2 YYNGEE. The V and J ends lost 3 bases and 10 bases, in that order; junction bases with no gene match: 4. CDR3 loop: CASSGGQGRKLFF. DNA of the CDR3: TGTGCCAGCAGCGGTGGACAGGGGAGAAAACTGTTTTTT. The variable domain in full, with the rest retrieved from reference TRBV9 and TRBJ1-4, is DSGVTQTPKHLITATGQRVTLRCSPRSGDLSVYWYQQSLDQGLQFLIQYYNGEERAKGNILERFSAQQFPDLHSELNLSSLELGDSALYFCASSGGQGRKLFFGSGTQLSVL.

This sequence joins TRBV3-1 (or the pseudogene TRBV3-2) and TRBJ2-7; 7 nucleotides line up with TRBD1. V was clipped by 2 bases and J by 6 bases; unmatched bases: 1. Germline loops: CDR1 LGHDT, CDR2 YNNKEL (reference sequence). CDR3 length equals 12 residues. The CDR3 is CASSQRGLEQYF. The CDR3, as DNA: TGTGCCAGCAGCCAAAGGGGGCTCGAGCAGTACTTC.